A selection of T cell receptor beta chains follows, all from one sample in a study of cytomegalovirus exposure and HLA in healthy donors. The protocol was immunoSEQ multiplex PCR, while the TCRdb copy is restricted to in-frame clones and leaves out a portion. The sample shows 90,000 or so clones, 85% of them seen only once. The material sequenced was PBMCs. Receptors were obtained from a man aged 18 to 30 in good health and CMV-seropositive. Both conserved end residues are part of each CDR3. D genes are given only for firm matches. A row's size may be missing; if present it is once, few, many or a size class.

>TRBV10-3|.|.|TRBJ2-7
TGTGCCATCAGTGAGCCACGAAGTGGAGGCGAGCAGTACTTC
CAISEPRSGGEQYF
>TRBV7-8|.|.|TRBJ2-2
TGTGCCAGCAGCCGGGGGAGGCAAACCGGGGAGCTGTTTTTT
CASSRGRQTGELFF
>TRBV4-1|.|TRBD2|TRBJ2-2
TGCGCCAGCAGCAGACTAGCGGGAGGGACCGGGGAGCTGTTTTTT
CASSRLAGGTGELFF
>TRBV7-9|.|TRBD1|TRBJ1-2
TGTGCCAGCAGCCCGAGGACAGGGGCCTATGGCTACACCTTC
CASSPRTGAYGYTF
>TRBV7-2|.|TRBD1|TRBJ1-2
TGTGCCAGCAGCATCCCCTCTTCCGGGACAGGGTACACCTTC
CASSIPSSGTGYTF
>TRBV27|.|.|TRBJ1-6
TGTGCCAGCAGTTTATCGGGGGGGAATTCACCCCTCCACTTT
CASSLSGGNSPLHF
>TRBV4-1|.|TRBD1|TRBJ2-5
TGCGCCAGCAGCCCGACCTTGGGACAGCAAGAGACCCAGTACTTC
CASSPTLGQQETQYF
>TRBV5-6|.|TRBD1|TRBJ1-5
TGTGCCAGCAGCCGCGGACAGGGGGGACAGCCCCAGCATTTT
CASSRGQGGQPQHF
>TRBV27|.|.|TRBJ2-1
TGTGCCAGCAGTTCGAGCGGGTACAATGAGCAGTTCTTC
CASSSSGYNEQFF
>TRBV10-3|.|TRBD2|TRBJ2-3
TGTGCCATCTTAGCGGGGGATACGCAGTATTTT
CAILAGDTQYF
>TRBV19|.|TRBD2|TRBJ2-1
TGTGCCAGTAGTTCGGTTAAGGCTAGCGGATACAATGAGCAGTTCTTC
CASSSVKASGYNEQFF
>TRBV12-5|.|.|TRBJ1-5
TGTGCTAGTGGACTCTCAGGGGACAATCAGCCCCAGCATTTT
CASGLSGDNQPQHF
>TRBV7-2|.|.|TRBJ2-7
TGTGCCAGCAGCTTCGACTCTACATCTAGCTACGAGCAGTACTTC
CASSFDSTSSYEQYF
>TRBV30|.|TRBD2|TRBJ2-1
TGTGCCTGGAGACTCCTAGCGGAGGTCCGGCAGTTCTTC
CAWRLLAEVRQFF
>TRBV7-3|few|TRBD1|TRBJ1-1
TGTGCCAGCAGCTTATCCAGGGGGACTGAAGCTTTCTTT
CASSLSRGTEAFF
>TRBV18|.|.|TRBJ2-7
TGTGCCAGCTCACCCAACCTAGCGTTAAGCTCCTACGAGCAGTACTTC
CASSPNLALSSYEQYF
>TRBV27|once|.|TRBJ1-1
TGTGCCAGCAGCAAATGGGGAGCAGGGGCGAACACTGAAGCTTTCTTT
CASSKWGAGANTEAFF
>TRBV4-2|.|TRBD1|TRBJ2-2
TGTGCCAGCAGCCAAGCGACCCGGGACAGAATCACCGGGGAGCTGTTTTTT
CASSQATRDRITGELFF
>TRBV5-1|.|.|TRBJ2-2
TGCGCCAGCAGCACCGGGGACACCTTGAACACCGGGGAGCTGTTTTTT
CASSTGDTLNTGELFF
>TRBV21-1|.|.|TRBJ2-5
TGTGCCAGCAGCAAAGAGGGTCCCGGCGGGGAGACCCAGTACTTC
CASSKEGPGGETQYF
>TRBV19|few|TRBD1|TRBJ1-2
TGTGCCAGTACCAGACGGGACAGGGGGCACGGCTACACCTTC
CASTRRDRGHGYTF
>TRBV25-1|.|TRBD1|TRBJ2-3
TGTGCCAGCAGTGAGACAGGGGCGGGCACAGATACGCAGTATTTT
CASSETGAGTDTQYF
>TRBV5-1|.|TRBD2|TRBJ2-1
TGCGCCAGCAGCCCGTTCCTAGCGGCAGAGTACAATGAGCAGTTCTTC
CASSPFLAAEYNEQFF
>TRBV18|.|TRBD2|TRBJ2-2
TGTGCCAGCTCACCACCCACTGGGACTAGCGGGAGCGGGGAGCTGTTTTTT
CASSPPTGTSGSGELFF
>TRBV9|once|.|TRBJ2-3
TGTGCCAGCAGCGTAGCTGGAGATAGCACAGATACGCAGTATTTT
CASSVAGDSTDTQYF
>TRBV7-2|.|.|TRBJ2-2
TGTGCCAGCAGCTTAGACTTCGGGACGGGGGACACCGGGGAGCTGTTTTTT
CASSLDFGTGDTGELFF
>TRBV27|.|.|TRBJ1-1
TGTGCCAGCAGTTTTGACAGGAGAGAAGCTTTCTTT
CASSFDRREAFF
>TRBV5-6|once|.|TRBJ2-7
TGTGCCAGCAGCTTGAGGGGGGGGTTCTCCTACGAGCAGTACTTC
CASSLRGGFSYEQYF
>TRBV6-1|once|.|TRBJ2-5
TGTGCCAGCAGTGAAGCGGGCGAGACCCAGTACTTC
CASSEAGETQYF
>TRBV10-2|.|.|TRBJ2-3
TGCGCCACTACCCAAGGGTCGGGGGGCACAGATACGCAGTATTTT
CATTQGSGGTDTQYF
>TRBV7-6|.|.|TRBJ1-2
TGTGCCAGCAGCTATTCAAGTGGAGGTTATGGTAACTATGGCTACACCTTC
CASSYSSGGYGNYGYTF
>TRBV7-9|.|.|TRBJ2-1
TGTGCCAGCAGCTTAAGGTGGCTAGATTCCTACAATGAGCAGTTCTTC
CASSLRWLDSYNEQFF
>TRBV5-1|.|TRBD2|TRBJ2-3
TGCGCCAGCAGCCCCTTAGCGGGAGGGAACACAGATACGCAGTATTTT
CASSPLAGGNTDTQYF
>TRBV7-9|few|.|TRBJ2-1
TGTGCCAGCAGCGGACAATACAGGGCCCCGATTATCAATGAGCAGTTCTTC
CASSGQYRAPIINEQFF
>TRBV7-9|.|TRBD1|TRBJ2-1
TGTGCCAGCAGCGGCACCCGGGACAGAGGGTACAATGAGCAGTTCTTC
CASSGTRDRGYNEQFF
>TRBV19|few|.|TRBJ1-2
TGTGCCAGTAGTATCACCCCGGACAGTTTTAATGGCTACACCTTC
CASSITPDSFNGYTF
>TRBV16|.|.|TRBJ1-5
TGTGCCAGCAGCCAATCGTCGGACAGATTGTATAGCAATCAGCCCCAGCATTTT
CASSQSSDRLYSNQPQHF